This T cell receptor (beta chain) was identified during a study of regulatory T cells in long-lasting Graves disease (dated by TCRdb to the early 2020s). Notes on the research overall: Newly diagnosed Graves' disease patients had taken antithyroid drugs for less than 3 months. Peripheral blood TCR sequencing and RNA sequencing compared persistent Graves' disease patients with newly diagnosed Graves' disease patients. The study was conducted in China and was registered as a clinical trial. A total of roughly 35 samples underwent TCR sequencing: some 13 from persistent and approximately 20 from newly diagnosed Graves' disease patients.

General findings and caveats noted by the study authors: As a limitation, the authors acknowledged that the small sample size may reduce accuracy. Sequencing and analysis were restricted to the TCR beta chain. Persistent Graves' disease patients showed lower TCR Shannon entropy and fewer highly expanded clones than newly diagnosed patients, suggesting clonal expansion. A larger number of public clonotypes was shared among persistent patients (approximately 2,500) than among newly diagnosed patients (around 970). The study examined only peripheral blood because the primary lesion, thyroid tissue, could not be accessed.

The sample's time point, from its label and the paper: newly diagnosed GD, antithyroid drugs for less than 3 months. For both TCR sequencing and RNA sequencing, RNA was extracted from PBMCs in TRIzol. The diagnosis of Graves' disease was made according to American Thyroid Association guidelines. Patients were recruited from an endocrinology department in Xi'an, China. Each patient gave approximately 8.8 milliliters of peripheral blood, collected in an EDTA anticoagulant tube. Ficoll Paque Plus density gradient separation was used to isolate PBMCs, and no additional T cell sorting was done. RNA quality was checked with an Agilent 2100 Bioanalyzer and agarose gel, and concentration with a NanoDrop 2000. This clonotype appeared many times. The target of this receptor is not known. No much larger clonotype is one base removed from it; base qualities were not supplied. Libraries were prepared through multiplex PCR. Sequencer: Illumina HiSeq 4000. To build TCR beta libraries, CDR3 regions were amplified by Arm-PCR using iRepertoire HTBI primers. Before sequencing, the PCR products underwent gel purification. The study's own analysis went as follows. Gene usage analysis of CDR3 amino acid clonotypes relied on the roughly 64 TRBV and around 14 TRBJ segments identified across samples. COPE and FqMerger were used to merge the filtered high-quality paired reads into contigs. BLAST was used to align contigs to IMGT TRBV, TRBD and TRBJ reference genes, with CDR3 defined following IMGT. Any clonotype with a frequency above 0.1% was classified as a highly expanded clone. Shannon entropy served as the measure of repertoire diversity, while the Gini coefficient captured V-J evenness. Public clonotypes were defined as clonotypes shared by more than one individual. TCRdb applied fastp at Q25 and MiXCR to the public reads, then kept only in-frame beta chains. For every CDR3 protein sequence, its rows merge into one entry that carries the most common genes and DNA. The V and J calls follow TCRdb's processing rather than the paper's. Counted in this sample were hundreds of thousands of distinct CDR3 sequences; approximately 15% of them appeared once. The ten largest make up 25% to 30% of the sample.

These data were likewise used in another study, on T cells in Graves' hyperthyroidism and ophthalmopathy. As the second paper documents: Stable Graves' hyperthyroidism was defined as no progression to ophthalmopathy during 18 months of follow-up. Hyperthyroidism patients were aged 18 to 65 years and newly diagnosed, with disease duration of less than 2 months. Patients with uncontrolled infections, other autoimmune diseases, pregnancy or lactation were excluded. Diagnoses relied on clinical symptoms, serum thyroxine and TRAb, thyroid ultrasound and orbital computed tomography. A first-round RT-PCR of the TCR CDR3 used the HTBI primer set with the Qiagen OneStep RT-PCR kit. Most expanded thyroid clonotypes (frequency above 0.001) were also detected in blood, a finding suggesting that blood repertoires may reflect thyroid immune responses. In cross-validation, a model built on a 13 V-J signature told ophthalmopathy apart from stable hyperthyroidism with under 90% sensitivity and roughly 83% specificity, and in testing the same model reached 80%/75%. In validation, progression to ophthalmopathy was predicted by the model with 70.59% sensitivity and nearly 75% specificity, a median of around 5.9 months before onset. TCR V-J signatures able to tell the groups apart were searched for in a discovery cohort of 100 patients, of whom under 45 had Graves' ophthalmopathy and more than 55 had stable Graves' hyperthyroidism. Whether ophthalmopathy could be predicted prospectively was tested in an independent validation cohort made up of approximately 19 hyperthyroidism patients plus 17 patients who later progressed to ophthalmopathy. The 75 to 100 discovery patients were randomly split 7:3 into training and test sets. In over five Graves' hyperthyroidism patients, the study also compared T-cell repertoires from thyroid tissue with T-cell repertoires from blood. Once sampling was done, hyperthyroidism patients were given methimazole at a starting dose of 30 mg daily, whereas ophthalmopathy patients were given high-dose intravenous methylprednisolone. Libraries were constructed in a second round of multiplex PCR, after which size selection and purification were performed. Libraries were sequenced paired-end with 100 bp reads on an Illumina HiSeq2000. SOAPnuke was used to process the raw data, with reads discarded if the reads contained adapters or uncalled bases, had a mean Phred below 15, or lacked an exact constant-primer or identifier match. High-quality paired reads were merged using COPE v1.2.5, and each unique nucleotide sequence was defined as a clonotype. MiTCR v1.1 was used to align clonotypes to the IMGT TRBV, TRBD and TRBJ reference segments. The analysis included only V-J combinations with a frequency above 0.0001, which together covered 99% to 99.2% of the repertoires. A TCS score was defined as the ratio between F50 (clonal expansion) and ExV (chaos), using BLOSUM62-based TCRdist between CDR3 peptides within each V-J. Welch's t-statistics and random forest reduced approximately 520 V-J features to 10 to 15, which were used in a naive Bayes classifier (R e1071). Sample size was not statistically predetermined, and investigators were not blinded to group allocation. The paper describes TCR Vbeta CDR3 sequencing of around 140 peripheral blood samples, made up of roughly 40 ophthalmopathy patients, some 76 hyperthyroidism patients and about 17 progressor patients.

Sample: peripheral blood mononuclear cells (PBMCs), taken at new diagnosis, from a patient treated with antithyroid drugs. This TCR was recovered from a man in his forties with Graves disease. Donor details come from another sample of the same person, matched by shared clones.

The DNA reads TGTGCCAGCAAAGAACTCGGAGATACGCAGTATTTT. Its translation reads: CASKELGDTQYF. The V gene is TRBV2 and the J gene is TRBJ2-3; the D gene is not confidently resolved. The CDR3 runs 12 residues from the cysteine to the phenylalanine. Of the read, only the CDR3 DNA is kept; its 36 bases are in frame from base 1. Between the V and J ends, shortened by 7 bases and 5 bases respectively, the junction contains 10 bases. Looking up the germline V gene yields CDR1 SNHLY and CDR2 FYNNEI.